These 32 T cell receptor beta chains originate from one sample sequenced in a study of CD8 T cells in Susac syndrome. Roughly 0.5 to 1 ug RNA was reverse transcribed with random hexamers. MiXCR was run by TCRdb on the immunoSEQ multiplex PCR reads, yielding one entry per CDR3 protein. The profile covers 90,000 to 150,000 distinct CDR3 sequences, with roughly 92% appearing a single time and 0.098% taken by the ten largest. The sample was CD4+ T cells from PBMCs. Source of these receptors: a human donor in good health.

V and J are TRBV18 and TRBJ2-5; 8 bases agree with TRBD2. This CDR3 is built from 19 residues. The junction had 17 bases not matched to a gene; V was cut back by 3 bases and J by 2 bases. The germline V gene encodes CDR1 KGHSH and CDR2 LQKENI. CDR3 nucleotide sequence: TGTGCCAGCTCACCTCTCCCTTATAGCGGGACAACACCTCAAGAGACCCAGTACTTC. Amino acid sequence: CASSPLPYSGTTPQETQYF.

V gene TRBV28 combines with J gene TRBJ2-2; unclear D gene. V was trimmed by 9 bases and J by 0 bases, leaving 11 bases between them. Germline V gene lookup returns CDR1 MDHEN and CDR2 SYDVKM. The CDR3 consists of 14 residues. The chain's CDR3 is CASHIQSNTGELFF. Here the CDR3 DNA reads TGTGCCAGTCATATACAGTCGAACACCGGGGAGCTGTTTTTT.

The rearrangement joins TRBV5-1 to TRBJ1-1, with 7 positions matching TRBD1. The CDR3 runs to 14 residues. Germline CDR1 is SGHRS and CDR2 is YFSETQ. Trimming at V came to 5 bases and at J to 1 base, leaving 5 bases not matched to a gene. The CDR3 region has the DNA TGCGCCAGCAGAGAAGGGACAGCGAACACTGAAGCTTTCTTT. Its translation: CASREGTANTEAFF.

V is TRBV5-1 and J is TRBJ1-3; the D gene is possibly TRBD1 (5 bases). The CDR3 has 14 residues. V shed 3 bases and J shed 1 base, with 8 bases lying between them. The germline V gene encodes CDR1 SGHRS and CDR2 YFSETQ. The CDR3 region is CASSSGRSGNTIYF. The CDR3 DNA sequence: TGCGCCAGCAGCTCGGGACGTTCTGGAAACACCATATATTTT.

In DNA form, the CDR3 reads TGTGCCTGGAGTGAGTTCACAGATACGCAGTATTTT. Translating it yields CAWSEFTDTQYF. This chain joins TRBV30 and TRBJ2-3, with D unresolved. The V gene's germline CDR1 is GTSNPN and CDR2 SVGIG (reference sequence). V shed 1 base and J shed 2 bases, with 4 bases lying between them. The CDR3 has 12 residues.

The chain couples TRBV3-1 to TRBJ2-7, with 8 bases lining up with TRBD2. Germline V gives CDR1 LGHDT, CDR2 YNNKEL (reference sequence). The length of the CDR3 is 18 residues. J lost 2 bases, V lost 2 bases, and 14 bases had no gene match. CDR3 region: CASSQTKGGRSRPYEQYF. In nucleotides, the CDR3 is TGTGCCAGCAGCCAAACCAAGGGCGGGAGGAGTCGCCCCTACGAGCAGTACTTC.

J is TRBJ1-6 and V is TRBV27; no definite D call. V lost 4 bases to trimming and J lost 5 bases, with 18 bases between them. Germline V CDR1 and CDR2: MNHEY, SMNVEV (reference sequence). The CDR3 loop spans 17 amino acids. The CDR3 sequence: CASSSALARTHNSPLHF. The CDR3 region has the DNA TGTGCCAGCAGTTCCGCGCTGGCACGAACCCATAATTCACCCCTCCACTTT.

The J gene is TRBJ2-7, the V gene TRBV12-3 or TRBV12-4, with 13 bases aligning to TRBD2. This CDR3 contains 15 residues. The V gene end was trimmed by 4 bases and the J gene end by 6 bases; junction bases not matched to a gene: 6. The CDR3 DNA follows: TGTGCCAGCAGTTCCCGGACTAGCGGGAGCCCCGAGCAGTACTTC. As protein: CASSSRTSGSPEQYF.

This chain uses TRBV4-3 with TRBJ2-7; D is tentatively TRBD1 or TRBD2 (5 bases each). The CDR3 runs 15 residues. Germline V CDR1 and CDR2: LGHNA, YSLEER. V was pared by 2 bases and J by 1 base, with 12 bases between. The CDR3 coding sequence is TGCGCCAGCAGCCAATTAAGGGACCCTTCCTACGAGCAGTACTTC. Translating gives CASSQLRDPSYEQYF.

This chain connects TRBV7-2 to TRBJ2-3; no definite D call. V was clipped by 2 bases and J by 9 bases, with 12 bases between them. This CDR3 is 13 amino acids long. The V gene's germline CDR1 is SGHTA and CDR2 FQGNSA. Here the CDR3 DNA reads TGTGCCAGCAGCTTACCCTTCGGCGGAACGCAGTATTTT. Protein product: CASSLPFGGTQYF.

The rearrangement links TRBV5-1 to TRBJ2-3; unclear D gene. Germline V gene sequence: CDR1 SGHRS, CDR2 YFSETQ. The CDR3 has 14 amino acids. V gave up 5 bases and J gave up 0 bases, with 10 bases separating them. This chain's CDR3 is CASRLATSTDTQYF. The CDR3, as DNA: TGCGCCAGCAGGCTGGCCACTAGCACAGATACGCAGTATTTT.

This chain joins TRBV7-2 and TRBJ2-5; no clear D. Per germline, CDR1 SGHTA and CDR2 FQGNSA. The CDR3 extends over 13 amino acids. Trimming shortened V by 2 bases and J by 4 bases, and 8 bases separated the two germline ends. The DNA for the CDR3 is TGTGCCAGCAGCTTAAGATGGGGAGAGACCCAGTACTTC. This codes for CASSLRWGETQYF.

The CDR3 is CASSPNLAKTQYF. The DNA of the CDR3 is TGTGCCAGCAGCCCTAATCTAGCCAAGACCCAGTACTTC. The chain joins TRBV3-1 to TRBJ2-5, with D possibly being TRBD2 (5 bases). Germline CDR1 reads LGHDT; CDR2 reads YNNKEL (reference sequence). There are 13 residues in the CDR3. The ends were cut back, 4 bases at V and 6 bases at J, with 12 bases in the middle.

V is TRBV2 and J is TRBJ2-2, with TRBD2 matching 13 bases. Germline V lookup: CDR1 SNHLY, CDR2 FYNNEI. V was pared by 6 bases and J by 0 bases, with 10 bases of the junction left unmatched. The CDR3 consists of 19 residues. CDR3 DNA sequence: TGTGCCAGCAGCTGGGGACTAGCGGGACCATTAACGAACACCGGGGAGCTGTTTTTT. It translates to CASSWGLAGPLTNTGELFF.

The gene calls are TRBV3-1 and TRBJ1-1; 8 bases match TRBD1. The V gene end was trimmed by 3 bases and the J gene end by 4 bases; junction bases not matched to a gene: 4. The CDR3 is 14 amino acids. Germline-derived CDR1 and CDR2 are LGHDT and YNNKEL (reference sequence). The CDR3 here is CASSHGGQVTEAFF. As DNA, the CDR3 is TGTGCCAGCAGCCACGGGGGACAGGTCACTGAAGCTTTCTTT.

The chain is built from TRBV5-4 and TRBJ2-4; 7 positions agree with TRBD1. CDR1 SGHNT and CDR2 YYREEE come from the germline V gene (reference sequence). The CDR3 extends over 14 amino acids. Trimming cost V 3 bases and J 8 bases; bases outside gene matches: 8. The CDR3 sequence is CASSSRTGGDIQYF. DNA of the CDR3: TGTGCCAGCAGCTCCCGGACAGGTGGGGACATTCAGTACTTC.

V is TRBV3-1 and J is TRBJ1-4; D uncertain. The CDR3 is 16 residues long. Germline lookup yields CDR1 LGHDT and CDR2 YNNKEL (reference sequence). V gave up 3 bases and J gave up 3 bases, with 14 bases separating them. The CDR3 sequence is CASSHDLLRANEKLFF. The CDR3 DNA follows: TGTGCCAGCAGCCATGATTTATTGAGGGCTAATGAAAAACTGTTTTTT.

The genes are TRBV10-2 and TRBJ2-5; no firm D call. The CDR3 has 12 residues. CDR1 and CDR2 from the germline V gene are WSHSY and SAAADI. V was cut by 8 bases and J by 5 bases, with 12 bases left in between. The chain's CDR3 is CASGAPDETQYF. The CDR3 nucleotides are TGCGCCAGCGGAGCCCCTGATGAGACCCAGTACTTC.

This rearrangement joins TRBV7-9 to TRBJ2-1; TRBD1 aligns across 7 bases. The CDR3 has 15 amino acids. V gave up 4 bases and J gave up 2 bases; unmatched junction bases: 5. Germline V gene sequence: CDR1 SEHNR, CDR2 FQNEAQ (reference sequence). Here the CDR3 reads CASSSDRVAYNEQFF. The CDR3 region has the DNA TGTGCCAGCAGCTCCGACAGGGTCGCCTACAATGAGCAGTTCTTC. The variable domain in full, with the rest retrieved from reference TRBV7-9 and TRBJ2-1, is DTGVSQNPRHKITKRGQNVTFRCDPISEHNRLYWYRQTLGQGPEFLTYFQNEAQLEKSRLLSDRFSAERPKGSFSTLEIQRTEQGDSAMYLCASSSDRVAYNEQFFGPGTRLTVL.

This clonotype appeared a few times. This chain joins TRBV7-9 and TRBJ2-7; 9 bases line up with TRBD2. Germline V gene data show CDR1 as SEHNR and CDR2 as FQNEAQ (reference sequence). The junction had 4 bases not matched to a gene; V was cut back by 4 bases and J by 3 bases. CDR3 length: 14 amino acids. The CDR3 bases are TGTGCCAGCAGCTCGATTAGCGGGAGCTACGAGCAGTACTTC. This encodes CASSSISGSYEQYF. Full variable domain (rest looked up from reference TRBV7-9 and TRBJ2-7): DTGVSQNPRHKITKRGQNVTFRCDPISEHNRLYWYRQTLGQGPEFLTYFQNEAQLEKSRLLSDRFSAERPKGSFSTLEIQRTEQGDSAMYLCASSSISGSYEQYFGPGTRLTVT.

The chain has TRBV5-1 and TRBJ1-5; a possible D gene is TRBD1 (6 bases). V lost 0 bases to trimming and J lost 0 bases, with 13 bases between them. CDR1 is SGHRS and CDR2 is YFSETQ in the germline V gene. This CDR3 has 17 amino acids. CDR3 in amino acids: CASSLEPTGNSNQPQHF. The CDR3 DNA sequence: TGCGCCAGCAGCTTGGAGCCGACAGGTAATAGCAATCAGCCCCAGCATTTT.

The V gene is TRBV20-1, the J gene TRBJ1-5, with a tentative D call TRBD1 (5 bases). CDR3 length: 12 amino acids. In germline, CDR1 is DFQATT, CDR2 SNEGSKA (reference sequence). Trimming removed 7 bases from V and 2 bases from J, with 9 bases in between. The DNA of the CDR3 is TGCAGTGGTTCCAGGGGCAATCAGCCCCAGCATTTT. As protein: CSGSRGNQPQHF.

J is TRBJ2-1 and V is TRBV19, with 14 bases matching TRBD2. Unmatched junction bases numbered 6, after V lost 5 bases and J lost 0 bases. The germline V gene has CDR1 LNHDA and CDR2 SQIVND (reference sequence). The CDR3 sequence is 18 residues long. The CDR3 loop is CASSLSGTSGSSYNEQFF. CDR3 sequence (DNA): TGTGCCAGTAGTCTCTCCGGGACTAGCGGGAGCTCCTACAATGAGCAGTTCTTC.

The V gene is TRBV12-3 or TRBV12-4, the J gene TRBJ2-3; no reliable D call. V dropped 6 bases and J dropped 6 bases, with 13 bases sitting between them. The CDR3 contains 13 residues. The CDR3 is CASSPGLGDTQYF. CDR3 nucleotides: TGTGCCAGCAGCCCGGGTTTGGGGGATACGCAGTATTTT.

V is TRBV2 and J is TRBJ1-5, with a tentative D call TRBD1 (5 bases). V gave up 4 bases and J gave up 6 bases, with 13 bases separating them. The CDR3 totals 14 residues. Germline values: CDR1 SNHLY, CDR2 FYNNEI. The CDR3 nucleotides are TGTGCCAGCAGTGGTGGGGGTAGTGTTCAGCCCCAGCATTTT. Translation: CASSGGGSVQPQHF.

This sequence joins TRBV6-5 and TRBJ2-3, with unresolved D. Looked up from germline, CDR1 is MNHEY and CDR2 is SVGAGI. Trimming pared 6 bases from V and 3 bases from J, leaving 10 bases between. This CDR3 is built from 13 residues. For the CDR3, the DNA is TGTGCCAGCAGCTGGGGAACAACAGATACGCAGTATTTT. It yields the protein CASSWGTTDTQYF.

Only one count was recorded for this clonotype. The chain employs TRBV6-4 and TRBJ2-1; D is possibly TRBD1 or TRBD2 (6 bases each). Between the trimmed V and J ends, which lost 6 bases and 5 bases, there was a span of 17 bases. Germline values: CDR1 MRHNA, CDR2 SNTAGT. CDR3 size: 15 residues. Written as DNA, the CDR3 is TGTGCCAGCAGCGTCAGGGGAGGAGAACACAATGAGCAGTTCTTC. Protein product: CASSVRGGEHNEQFF.

The J gene is TRBJ2-1, the V gene TRBV28; a weak D match, TRBD1 (6 bases). V was shortened by 3 bases and J by 7 bases, with 16 bases between the two germline ends. This CDR3 region has 15 residues. Germline V CDR1 and CDR2: MDHEN, SYDVKM. The CDR3 here is CASSFHTQGKNEQFF. For the CDR3, the DNA is TGTGCCAGCAGTTTCCACACCCAGGGGAAGAATGAGCAGTTCTTC.

V is TRBV2 and J is TRBJ2-1, with D unclear. Trimming pared 3 bases from V and 6 bases from J, leaving 12 bases between. The germline CDR1 and CDR2 sequences are SNHLY and FYNNEI. The CDR3 runs to 14 residues. The CDR3: CASSEAAASNEQFF. The CDR3, as DNA: TGTGCCAGCAGTGAGGCGGCAGCATCCAATGAGCAGTTCTTC.

J is TRBJ2-1 and V is TRBV3-1; 9 nucleotides align to TRBD2. The CDR3 covers 14 residues. J lost 8 bases, V lost 2 bases, and 4 bases had no gene match. The germline V gene encodes CDR1 LGHDT and CDR2 YNNKEL (reference sequence). CDR3 DNA: TGTGCCAGCAGCCAAATAGCGGGAGATCATGAGCAGTTCTTC. It specifies CASSQIAGDHEQFF.

This chain links TRBV28 with TRBJ2-5, with 9 positions matching TRBD2. V dropped 9 bases and J dropped 4; count of bases not matched to a gene: 12. Looked up from germline, CDR1 is MDHEN and CDR2 is SYDVKM. The CDR3 runs 15 residues. The CDR3 DNA sequence: TGTGCCAGTCAAGGTAGCGGGAGTCAGCGAGAGACCCAGTACTTC. Translating gives CASQGSGSQRETQYF.

The chain carries TRBV6-5 and TRBJ2-5; D call uncertain. Germline CDR1 and CDR2: MNHEY and SVGAGI. The length of the CDR3 is 13 residues. Trimming removed 5 bases from V and 7 bases from J, with 14 bases in between. The CDR3 is CASSPARLGTQYF. In DNA form, the CDR3 reads TGTGCCAGCAGTCCTGCCCGATTGGGGACCCAGTACTTC.